The next 3 T cell receptor beta chains were all read from a single sample in a study of siplizumab effects on memory and regulatory T cells. The antigens for these receptors are not known. Measured with immunoSEQ multiplex PCR; TCRdb has only the in-frame clones, and not every one. The table includes around 13,000 clones, almost 40% detected once. For 6 days at 37°C, the mixed lymphocyte reaction cells were kept in coculture. Sequences were obtained from CFSE-low (dividing) CD8+ T cells sorted from an allogeneic mixed lymphocyte reaction. The receptor source for this set is a human donor in good health; the cells came from an allogeneic mixed lymphocyte reaction.

The V call is TRBV7-2, the J call TRBJ2-5; 7 bases map to TRBD1. The trim removed 5 bases at V and 5 bases at J, leaving 11 bases unmatched. The CDR3 is made up of 15 amino acids. Germline V gives CDR1 SGHTA, CDR2 FQGNSA. In nucleotides, the CDR3 is TGTGCCAGCAGCCAGGGGGTCCCTGGATGGGAGACCCAGTACTTC. Translation gives CASSQGVPGWETQYF.

The rearrangement uses TRBV2 and TRBJ2-2; 7 bases are shared with TRBD1. J lost 2 bases, V lost 7 bases, and 7 bases had no gene match. CDR3 length equals 15 residues. The germline V gene encodes CDR1 SNHLY and CDR2 FYNNEI. The CDR3: CASKPDRINTGELFF. CDR3 DNA sequence: TGTGCCAGCAAGCCGGACAGGATCAACACCGGGGAGCTGTTTTTT.

Written as DNA, the CDR3 is TGTGCCAGCAGCCAGACGTGGGGGGATTTGAGCTATGGCTACACCTTC. Translating gives CASSQTWGDLSYGYTF. The chain combines TRBV11-1 with TRBJ1-2, with D possibly TRBD1 on 5 matching bases. The V end was cut by 5 bases, the J end by 4 bases, with 20 bases between. The length of the CDR3 is 16 residues. Germline V gene data show CDR1 as SGHAT and CDR2 as FQDESV (reference sequence).